Here is one TCR beta chain with its context. Its antigen is not identified. Germline values: CDR1 SGHNT, CDR2 YYREEE (reference sequence). The CDR3 has 15 residues. V lost 3 bases, J lost 6 bases, and 7 bases stayed unmatched. These data belong to a study of response to subunit inactivated influenza vaccine. Regarding the study as a whole: Authors suggested each seasonal flu vaccination may recruit only limited numbers of new T cells.

TCRdb re-called the RT-PCR reads through MiXCR, storing one row per CDR3 protein. Of around 300,000 distinct CDR3 sequences listed, approximately 20% are singletons. The starting material was PBMCs from blood, obtained approximately 20 months after vaccination. The chain is built from TRBV5-4 and TRBJ1-4; TRBD1 agrees at 8 bases. The sequence was collected from a man between 50 and 75 years old who received an inactivated influenza vaccine. The CDR3 loop is CASSSQGAPDEKLFF. CDR3 DNA: TGTGCCAGCAGCTCTCAGGGGGCGCCTGATGAAAAACTGTTTTTT.